The next 23 T cell receptor beta chains were all read from a single sample in a study of blood T cells in healthy people across ages. Through a sample-barcoded 5' primer and a J-beta primer mix, a second PCR was run for 7 to 11 cycles. TCRdb analysed the 5' RACE reads with MiXCR anew, one entry per CDR3 protein. The data hold fewer than 1,000,000 distinct CDR3 sequences, with roughly 44% observed a single time. The sequenced sample consisted of blood. The source is a man between 60 and 75 years old in good health.

The chain recombines TRBV12-3 or TRBV12-4 with TRBJ1-6; D possibly corresponds to TRBD1 (6 bases). The CDR3 extends over 15 amino acids. V was trimmed by 6 bases and J by 9 bases, leaving 18 bases between them. This CDR3 reads CASRLQGLLGSPLHF. The CDR3 DNA reads TGTGCCAGCAGACTACAGGGACTCTTGGGTTCACCCCTCCACTTT.

The chain recombines TRBV4-3 with TRBJ2-6; TRBD1 might be the D (5 bases). Germline CDR1 and CDR2: LGHNA and YSLEER. Trimming left V 1 base short and J 0 bases short, with 16 bases between. The CDR3 sequence is 19 residues long. The CDR3 is CASSQVSAGFSSGANVLTF. The CDR3 DNA is TGCGCCAGCAGCCAAGTTTCGGCAGGGTTCAGCTCTGGGGCCAACGTCCTGACTTTC.

The chain links TRBV7-9 to TRBJ1-1; D is uncertain. Germline assignment: CDR1 SEHNR and CDR2 FQNEAQ (reference sequence). The CDR3 is made up of 12 amino acids. Trimming pared 5 bases from V and 8 bases from J, leaving 12 bases between. The CDR3 DNA sequence: TGTGCCAGCAGCATACTGCAGGCGGAAGCTTTCTTT. As protein: CASSILQAEAFF.

There are a few counts of this clonotype. The rearrangement joins TRBV12-3 or TRBV12-4 to TRBJ2-4; D unresolved. Trimming pared 7 bases from V and 6 bases from J, leaving 16 bases between. This CDR3 is built from 14 residues. The CDR3 here is CASTTRRESNIQYF. The CDR3 nucleotides are TGTGCCAGCACAACTCGGCGAGAGTCAAACATTCAGTACTTC.

The chain joins TRBV29-1 to TRBJ1-2, with 7 bases matching TRBD1. This CDR3 is built from 13 residues. Germline CDR1 SQVTM, CDR2 ANQGSEA. The V segment lost 4 bases and the J segment 2 bases; nucleotides outside the gene matches: 4. The CDR3 spells CSVGGQRNYGYTF. Here the CDR3 DNA reads TGCAGCGTTGGGGGACAGAGAAACTATGGCTACACCTTC. Complete variable domain (other parts from reference TRBV29-1 and TRBJ1-2): SAVISQKPSRDICQRGTSLTIQCQVDSQVTMMFWYRQQPGQSLTLIATANQGSEATYESGFVIDKFPISRPNLTFSTLTVSNMSPEDSSIYLCSVGGQRNYGYTFGSGTRLTVV.

This clonotype was detected a few times. This sequence joins TRBV5-1 and TRBJ2-7; D is ambiguous. CDR1 is SGHRS, CDR2 YFSETQ, per germline. Between the trimmed V and J ends, which lost 4 bases and 0 bases, there was a span of 14 bases. The CDR3 extends over 15 amino acids. CDR3 DNA sequence: TGCGCCAGCAGCCAACGCGGAGATTCCTCCTACGAGCAGTACTTC. It is translated as CASSQRGDSSYEQYF.

Turning to this clonotype: A much larger clone lies a single base off, so this may be a read error. This chain links TRBV4-3 with TRBJ2-5, with 15 bases aligning to TRBD2. Germline V gene data show CDR1 as LGHNA and CDR2 as YSLEER. The CDR3 sequence is 19 residues long. This CDR3 reads CTSSQESGTSGGIQETQYF. The CDR3 coding sequence is TGCACCAGCAGCCAAGAGAGCGGGACTAGCGGGGGGATCCAAGAGACCCAGTACTTC.

The gene calls are TRBV6-2 or TRBV6-3 and TRBJ2-1, with D possibly called TRBD1 or TRBD2 (5 bases each). The CDR3 is 14 residues long. Germline V gives CDR1 MNHEY, CDR2 SVGEGT. Deletions cut 5 bases from V and 10 bases from J, with 18 bases between. CDR3: CASSAPGRGYEQFF. The CDR3 nucleotides are TGTGCCAGCAGTGCCCCGGGTCGGGGCTACGAGCAGTTCTTC.

The chain employs TRBV27 and TRBJ2-1; no clear D gene. The germline V gene has CDR1 MNHEY and CDR2 SMNVEV (reference sequence). V lost 2 bases to trimming and J lost 0 bases, with 11 bases between them. The CDR3 length is 16 residues. The CDR3 is CASSLAALSSYNEQFF. CDR3 bases: TGTGCCAGCAGTTTAGCAGCTTTGAGCTCCTACAATGAGCAGTTCTTC.

This clonotype has a handful of counts. For the CDR3, the DNA is TGTGCCAGCAGCTCGGAAAGGGATCGACGCTATGGCTACACCTTC. Residues: CASSSERDRRYGYTF. The chain carries TRBV3-1 and TRBJ1-2; D not resolved. Per the germline V gene, CDR1 is LGHDT and CDR2 is YNNKEL (reference sequence). The CDR3 covers 15 residues. Trimming stripped 5 bases from V and 4 bases from J, with 17 bases between.

This clonotype was counted a few times. The chain couples TRBV27 to TRBJ2-7; maybe TRBD2 (7 bases). The CDR3 totals 15 residues. CDR1 is MNHEY, CDR2 SMNVEV, per germline (reference sequence). V was shortened by 6 bases and J by 4 bases, with 19 bases between the two germline ends. For the CDR3, the DNA is TGTGCCAGCAGCCGGACTAGGGGGATCCATTACGAGCAGTACTTC. Its protein product is CASSRTRGIHYEQYF.

The V call is TRBV7-9, the J call TRBJ2-7, with 10 bases matching TRBD1. The CDR3 is made up of 20 amino acids. Germline V gives CDR1 SEHNR, CDR2 FQNEAQ (reference sequence). V was clipped by 4 bases and J by 0 bases; unmatched bases: 18. CDR3 nucleotide sequence: TGTGCCAGCAGCTCTACTGGCGGGACAGGGGACGGGCGGCGCTCCTACGAGCAGTACTTC. It codes for CASSSTGGTGDGRRSYEQYF.

V is TRBV7-8 and J is TRBJ2-1; unclear D gene. The CDR3 totals 15 residues. Trimming removed 5 bases at V and 7 bases at J, with 18 bases between. CDR1 is SGHVS and CDR2 is FQNEAQ in the germline V gene. CDR3 sequence: CASSRNPAPLNEQFF. The CDR3 DNA is TGTGCCAGCAGCCGTAACCCGGCCCCCCTGAATGAGCAGTTCTTC.

The chain carries TRBV6-2 or TRBV6-3 and TRBJ2-7, with D possibly TRBD2 on 5 matching bases. The V gene lost 4 bases and the J gene lost 5 bases, with 9 bases spanning the gap. This CDR3 spans 12 amino acids. In germline, CDR1 is MNHEY, CDR2 SVGEGT. The CDR3 sequence: CASSSLAHEQYF. The CDR3 DNA reads TGTGCCAGCAGTTCTCTAGCCCACGAGCAGTACTTC.

V is TRBV24-1 and J is TRBJ2-3; either TRBD1 or TRBD2 may supply D (5 bases each). The CDR3 contains 15 residues. V lost 2 bases and J lost 1, with 9 bases in between. The germline gives CDR1 KGHDR, CDR2 SFDVKD. The CDR3 protein is CATSDWDGGTDTQYF. The DNA of the CDR3 is TGTGCCACCAGTGATTGGGACGGAGGCACAGATACGCAGTATTTT.

The chain carries TRBV5-6 and TRBJ1-5; D is unresolved. The germline V gene has CDR1 SGHDT and CDR2 YYEEEE. The V end lost 3 bases, the J end lost 3 bases, and 13 bases lay between the germline ends. This CDR3 has 15 amino acids. DNA of the CDR3: TGTGCCAGCAGCTCGAAAACTTGGGCCAATCAGCCCCAGCATTTT. Translated, it gives CASSSKTWANQPQHF. Looking up the rest from reference TRBV5-6 and TRBJ1-5 gives the full variable domain: DAGVTQSPTHLIKTRGQQVTLRCSPKSGHDTVSWYQQALGQGPQFIFQYYEEEERQRGNFPDRFSGHQFPNYSSELNVNALLLGDSALYLCASSSKTWANQPQHFGDGTRLSIL.

This clonotype appeared a few times. The chain joins TRBV20-1 to TRBJ2-1; 16 nucleotides line up with TRBD2. Trimming took 6 bases from V and 12 from J; bases not matched to a gene: 2. Germline assignment: CDR1 DFQATT and CDR2 SNEGSKA (reference sequence). The CDR3 loop spans 12 amino acids. CDR3 in amino acids: CSAGTSGGAQFF. Here the CDR3 DNA reads TGCAGTGCAGGGACTAGCGGGGGGGCGCAGTTCTTC.

At least ten counts were recorded for this clonotype. V is TRBV5-1 and J is TRBJ2-7; 8 bases agree with TRBD2. The germline V gene encodes CDR1 SGHRS and CDR2 YFSETQ. The V and J ends lost 1 base and 7 bases, in that order; junction bases with no gene match: 10. The CDR3 has 15 residues. The CDR3 coding sequence is TGCGCCAGCAGCTTGAGTAGCGGGACTATGGGAGAGCAGTACTTC. Amino acid sequence: CASSLSSGTMGEQYF.

The V and J genes are TRBV6-2 or TRBV6-3 and TRBJ1-1; 9 bases map to TRBD1. Germline V gives CDR1 MNHEY, CDR2 SVGEGT. Trimming cost V 5 bases and J 1 base; bases outside gene matches: 5. The CDR3 loop spans 15 amino acids. CDR3 sequence reads: CASSLPGQGNTEAFF. Written as DNA, the CDR3 is TGTGCCAGCAGTCTCCCGGGACAGGGGAACACTGAAGCTTTCTTT.

This clonotype has only a few counts. The chain recombines TRBV5-1 with TRBJ2-5; 7 bases line up with TRBD1. The length of the CDR3 is 14 residues. V shed 4 bases, J shed 4 bases, and the junction held 7 bases outside the gene matches. Germline V gene data show CDR1 as SGHRS and CDR2 as YFSETQ. CDR3 coding DNA: TGCGCCAGCAGCCCAAAGGGGGCGCGAGAGACCCAGTACTTC. It translates to CASSPKGARETQYF.

The chain combines TRBV3-1 with TRBJ2-1; D gene unclear. Deletions cut 2 bases from V and 6 bases from J, with 11 bases between. The CDR3 is made up of 14 amino acids. CDR1 and CDR2 (germline): LGHDT, YNNKEL (reference sequence). The CDR3 loop reads CASSQRVGFNEQFF. The DNA for the CDR3 is TGTGCCAGCAGCCAAAGGGTGGGGTTCAATGAGCAGTTCTTC.

This rearrangement joins TRBV11-2 to TRBJ2-1; a possible D gene is TRBD1 (5 bases). Germline CDR1 SGHAT, CDR2 FQNNGV. With 5 bases removed from V and 12 bases from J, the gap between germline ends came to 17 bases. The CDR3 runs 13 residues. CDR3 residues: CASSAKQGSGQFF. As DNA, the CDR3 is TGTGCCAGCAGCGCCAAGCAGGGTAGTGGGCAGTTCTTC.

This clonotype was counted only a few times. The V and J genes are TRBV6-1 and TRBJ2-7; D is uncertain. Between the trimmed V and J ends, which lost 3 bases and 2 bases, there was a span of 5 bases. CDR3 length equals 12 residues. Germline V lookup: CDR1 MNHNS, CDR2 SASEGT. CDR3 in DNA: TGTGCCAGCAGTGATCATCCCTACGAGCAGTACTTC. Translated: CASSDHPYEQYF.